This T cell receptor delta chain was sequenced for a study of gamma-delta chains in newborns, infants, children. Across the study: Innate gammadelta T cells reportedly expand polyclonally right after birth, driven by microbial exposure, per the title.

TCRdb redid the clone calls on the reads with CATT. In the table there are some 5,000 delta-chain clones, around 2.8% of which are singletons. Germline values: CDR1 GEAIGNYY, CDR2 EKD. This CDR3 is 17 amino acids long. Germline trimming cut 2 bases from V and 0 bases from J; bases unmatched to any gene: 2. By proportion, this clone is large. This specimen includes other DNA sequences encoding the same CDR3. The specimen sequenced was blood. This clonotype was obtained from a child who was a newborn, infant or young child, either healthy, febrile or measles-vaccinated (not recorded which). This chain uses TRDV2 with TRDJ3; 8 bases are a match to TRDD3. The chain's CDR3 is CACDSTGGSWDTRQMFF. The CDR3 bases are TGTGCCTGTGACAGTACTGGGGGCTCCTGGGACACCCGACAGATGTTTTTC.